The 8 T cell receptor beta chains listed next were all sequenced from one sample in a study of shared clonotypes between healthy human individuals (dated by TCRdb to about 2020). Receptor libraries were prepared by the immunoSEQ multiplex PCR assay. In its TCRdb copy, this immuneACCESS table keeps in-frame sequences only and misses some clones. Where compared with another copy, unresolved V genes explain less than half of these, and the others have no known cause. The sample table records roughly 2.6 million clones; 85% to 95% of these occur just once. The top ten clones comprise under 0.15% of the sample. Sequenced: naive CD4+ T cells sorted from blood. The sample's cell subset or site, from its label and the paper: CD45RA+ positively selected. These receptors all come from a man aged 18 to 30 in good health.

As for this clone: The identical CDR3 is also encoded by other nucleotide sequences in the sample. The chain uses TRBV10-3 and TRBJ2-5; weak D call: TRBD1 (6 bases). This CDR3 is 13 amino acids long. Trimming pared 3 bases from V and 2 bases from J, leaving 7 bases between. CDR1 is ENHRY, CDR2 SYGVKD, per germline. CDR3 residues: CAISDRGQETQYF. The CDR3 DNA reads TGTGCCATCAGTGACAGGGGACAAGAGACCCAGTACTTC.

V usage is TRBV11-2 and J usage is TRBJ1-1; D may be TRBD1 (6 bases). Germline V gives CDR1 SGHAT, CDR2 FQNNGV. V shed 5 bases and J shed 5 bases, with 15 bases lying between them. CDR3 length equals 14 residues. Here the CDR3 reads CASSRVLRGTEAFF. CDR3 DNA: TGTGCCAGCAGCCGAGTCCTGAGGGGGACTGAAGCTTTCTTT.

A word on this clone: This same CDR3 is encoded by further DNA sequences in the sample. The genes are TRBV19 and TRBJ2-7, with 8 bases aligning to TRBD1. The CDR3 runs 14 residues. J was trimmed by 2 bases and V by 8 bases; bases with no gene match: 8. The germline CDR1 and CDR2 sequences are LNHDA and SQIVND (reference sequence). CDR3 in DNA: TGTGCCAGTTCCCGGACAGGGTTAGCCTACGAGCAGTACTTC. This sequence encodes CASSRTGLAYEQYF.

The rearrangement joins TRBV11-2 to TRBJ1-3; TRBD1 might be the D (6 bases). This CDR3 has 14 residues. The germline V and J ends were trimmed by 5 bases and 2 bases, with 10 bases remaining between them. Germline lookup yields CDR1 SGHAT and CDR2 FQNNGV. The CDR3 DNA is TGTGCCAGCAGCCAACAGGGTACTGGAAACACCATATATTTT. Translating it yields CASSQQGTGNTIYF.

The rearrangement links TRBV18 to TRBJ2-1, with 13 bases fitting TRBD2. V gave up 6 bases and J gave up 9 bases; unmatched junction bases: 8. The CDR3 loop spans 15 amino acids. Germline CDR1 and CDR2: KGHSH and LQKENI. CDR3: CASSPGTSGISEQFF. CDR3 DNA sequence: TGTGCCAGCTCGCCCGGGACTAGCGGGATTAGTGAGCAGTTCTTC.

This clone was seen more than once but under ten times. The chain links TRBV19 to TRBJ2-7; possibly TRBD1 for D (6 bases). The V end was cut by 5 bases, the J end by 1 base, with 9 bases between. Germline assignment: CDR1 LNHDA and CDR2 SQIVND (reference sequence). The CDR3 loop spans 13 amino acids. CDR3 amino acids: CASSGQISYEQYF. The CDR3 bases are TGTGCCAGTAGTGGACAGATTTCCTACGAGCAGTACTTC.

J is TRBJ1-1 and V is TRBV5-5, with D perhaps TRBD1 (5 bases). With 1 base removed from V and 4 bases from J, the gap between germline ends came to 8 bases. The CDR3 has 13 residues. Germline values: CDR1 SGHKS, CDR2 YYEKEE (reference sequence). The DNA for the CDR3 is TGTGCCAGCAGCTTGCCCCAGGGCACTGAAGCTTTCTTT. Protein sequence: CASSLPQGTEAFF.

This clone was detected once. The chain uses TRBV2 and TRBJ2-5; 10 bases agree with TRBD1. The CDR3 runs 14 residues. J was trimmed by 5 bases and V by 8 bases; bases with no gene match: 8. Germline V gene lookup returns CDR1 SNHLY and CDR2 FYNNEI. The CDR3 nucleotides read TGTGCCAGCTACATTCCGGGACAGGGGGAGACCCAGTACTTC. Translation gives CASYIPGQGETQYF. Full variable domain (rest looked up from reference TRBV2 and TRBJ2-5): EPEVTQTPSHQVTQMGQEVILRCVPISNHLYFYWYRQILGQKVEFLVSFYNNEISEKSEIFDDQFSVERPDGSNFTLKIRSTKLEDSAMYFCASYIPGQGETQYFGPGTRLLVL.